This T cell receptor beta chain was profiled in a study of T cell repertoires and Cas9 in healthy adults. Study details: SpCas9-reactive CD4 and CD8 T cells were characterized for potency, cytotoxicity and lineage.

Generated by immunoSEQ multiplex PCR, the TCRdb table keeps only in-frame clones and is missing some. In the table there are 20,000 to 25,000 clones, roughly nine tenths of which are singletons. V lost 1 base, J lost 4 bases, and 8 bases lay in between. Germline V gene lookup returns CDR1 KGHSH and CDR2 LQKENI. This CDR3 comprises 15 residues. A word on this clone: Its specificity is not known.

Study-level points and caveats: Reportedly, SpCas9-reactive effector T cell proliferation and function were mitigated by SpCas9-reactive Tregs in vitro.

V gene TRBV18 combines with J gene TRBJ2-6; D is uncertain. The TCR sequence derives from a human donor in good health. The sample was CD4+ effector T cells (CD127+, CD25-, CD137-, CD154-) from PBMCs; culture status not recorded. The chain's CDR3 is CASSPRRSGANVLTF. The CDR3 DNA is TGTGCCAGCTCACCACGTAGGTCCGGGGCCAACGTCCTGACTTTC.